The next 14 T cell receptor beta chains were all read from a single sample in a study of radiation and T cells in renal cell carcinoma. Time point meaning: blood 4 weeks post-SBRT, at nephrectomy. The sample's treatment: 15 Gy SBRT to primary tumor, nephrectomy 4 weeks later. The table came from immunoSEQ multiplex PCR; TCRdb's copy has only in-frame clones and leaves some out. The sample lists 140,000 to 150,000 clones; 65% to 90% were seen once. Material: blood, obtained from a patient whose treatment included radiotherapy and nephrectomy. The receptors derive from a woman aged 45-59 years with renal cell carcinoma.

The gene calls are TRBV9 and TRBJ2-1; TRBD2 matches at 9 bases. Per the germline V gene, CDR1 is SGDLS and CDR2 is YYNGEE. The ends lost 4 bases at V and 7 bases at J; junction bases unmatched: 6. The CDR3 loop spans 14 amino acids. CDR3 residues: CASSIAGVTNEQFF. As DNA, the CDR3 is TGTGCCAGCAGCATAGCGGGGGTGACGAATGAGCAGTTCTTC.

The J gene is TRBJ2-5, the V gene TRBV19; 8 bases are shared with TRBD2. The CDR3 runs to 16 residues. Germline trimming cut 5 bases from V and 2 bases from J; bases unmatched to any gene: 10. Looked up from germline, CDR1 is LNHDA and CDR2 is SQIVND (reference sequence). This chain's CDR3 is CASSHLAGGPQETQYF. Written as DNA, the CDR3 is TGTGCCAGTAGTCATCTCGCGGGGGGACCACAAGAGACCCAGTACTTC.

About this clone itself: The same CDR3 can be traced to other DNA sequences in this sample. The chain combines TRBV7-2 with TRBJ2-1, with TRBD1 matching over 7 bases. The J segment lost 4 bases and the V segment lost 3 bases, leaving 3 bases of the junction unmatched. The germline V gene encodes CDR1 SGHTA and CDR2 FQGNSA. CDR3 length: 14 residues. CDR3 in DNA: TGTGCCAGCAGCTTTGGGACAGAGTACAATGAGCAGTTCTTC. This encodes CASSFGTEYNEQFF.

V is TRBV4-1 and J is TRBJ2-3; D gene uncertain. Looked up from germline, CDR1 is MGHRA and CDR2 is YSYEKL. This CDR3 has 16 amino acids. With 2 bases removed from V and 0 bases from J, the gap between germline ends came to 12 bases. As DNA, the CDR3 is TGCGCCAGCAGCCAAACGACGGCGTCTAGCACAGATACGCAGTATTTT. Its protein product is CASSQTTASSTDTQYF.

The chain is built from TRBV10-2 and TRBJ2-2, with D possibly matching TRBD2 (6 bases). The V gene lost 0 bases and the J gene lost 3 bases, with 14 bases spanning the gap. The CDR3 extends over 17 amino acids. CDR1 and CDR2 (germline): WSHSY, SAAADI. Here the CDR3 DNA reads TGCGCCAGCAGTGAGTCTTGGGGGGTCGGCGACACCGGGGAGCTGTTTTTT. Translation: CASSESWGVGDTGELFF.

This clone appeared many times. This rearrangement joins TRBV6-1 to TRBJ2-7; a possible D gene is TRBD2 (6 bases). V was shortened by 7 bases and J by 3 bases, with 16 bases between the two germline ends. Germline V gene data show CDR1 as MNHNS and CDR2 as SASEGT. This CDR3 is 14 amino acids long. CDR3 amino acids: CASTGGSYRYEQYF. In DNA form, the CDR3 reads TGTGCCAGCACCGGGGGTAGCTACCGCTACGAGCAGTACTTC.

V is TRBV30 and J is TRBJ1-2, with TRBD1 as a possible D gene (6 bases). The CDR3 is 13 residues long. V was pared by 5 bases and J by 3 bases, with 13 bases between. The V gene's germline CDR1 is GTSNPN and CDR2 SVGIG (reference sequence). This CDR3 reads CAWSRGADYGYTF. The CDR3 DNA is TGTGCCTGGTCGCGGGGGGCAGACTATGGCTACACCTTC.

A single count supports this clone. The chain combines TRBV28 with TRBJ2-1, with TRBD2 identical over 8 bases. Germline trimming cut 7 bases from V and 0 bases from J; bases unmatched to any gene: 5. The CDR3 is 15 residues long. Germline loops: CDR1 MDHEN, CDR2 SYDVKM. CDR3 region: CASTVAGSSYNEQFF. DNA for the CDR3: TGTGCCAGCACCGTAGCGGGGAGCTCCTACAATGAGCAGTTCTTC.

The chain combines TRBV14 with TRBJ2-1, with TRBD2 identical over 7 bases. The V and J ends lost 0 bases and 8 bases, in that order; junction bases with no gene match: 7. CDR1 and CDR2 (germline): SGHDN, FVKESK. This CDR3 comprises 15 residues. Here the CDR3 reads CASSQDARDYDEQFF. Here the CDR3 DNA reads TGTGCCAGCAGCCAAGATGCAAGGGACTATGATGAGCAGTTCTTC.

The chain carries TRBV7-2 and TRBJ2-3, with D perhaps TRBD1 (6 bases). The CDR3 consists of 14 residues. The germline V gene encodes CDR1 SGHTA and CDR2 FQGNSA. The V gene lost 6 bases and the J gene lost 0 bases, with 10 bases spanning the gap. The DNA of the CDR3 is TGTGCCAGCAGGCAGGGGCCTAGCACAGATACGCAGTATTTT. It is translated as CASRQGPSTDTQYF.

This rearrangement joins TRBV6-5 to TRBJ2-7; a weak D match, TRBD1 (5 bases). The CDR3 is 14 residues long. The V gene lost 5 bases and the J gene lost 3 bases, with 14 bases spanning the gap. CDR1 and CDR2 (germline): MNHEY, SVGAGI. CDR3 in amino acids: CASSDQGFNYEQYF. CDR3 coding DNA: TGTGCCAGCAGTGACCAGGGCTTTAACTACGAGCAGTACTTC.

This chain uses TRBV7-6 with TRBJ2-1; 8 nucleotides match TRBD2. The CDR3 sequence is 15 residues long. Germline lookup yields CDR1 SGHVS and CDR2 FNYEAQ. Unmatched junction bases numbered 2, after V lost 2 bases and J lost 2 bases. The CDR3 protein is CASSLSGGTYNEQFF. In DNA, the CDR3 is TGTGCCAGCAGCTTATCGGGAGGGACCTACAATGAGCAGTTCTTC.

This chain links TRBV7-9 with TRBJ1-1; the D gene is possibly TRBD1 (5 bases). The CDR3 loop spans 14 amino acids. The V end was cut by 5 bases, the J end by 4 bases, with 14 bases between. CDR1 and CDR2 (germline): SEHNR, FQNEAQ (reference sequence). The DNA for the CDR3 is TGTGCCAGCAGCGGGGTACTTGGGGGCACTGAAGCTTTCTTT. Translation gives CASSGVLGGTEAFF. Supplemented by reference TRBV7-9 and TRBJ1-1, the full variable domain reads DTGVSQNPRHKITKRGQNVTFRCDPISEHNRLYWYRQTLGQGPEFLTYFQNEAQLEKSRLLSDRFSAERPKGSFSTLEIQRTEQGDSAMYLCASSGVLGGTEAFFGQGTRLTVV.

This sequence joins TRBV28 and TRBJ2-3, with D perhaps TRBD2 (5 bases). The CDR3 consists of 16 residues. Germline lookup yields CDR1 MDHEN and CDR2 SYDVKM. V was cut by 0 bases and J by 2 bases, with 12 bases left in between. The CDR3 DNA sequence: TGTGCCAGCAGTTTATGGAGAGACGGACTCACAGATACGCAGTATTTT. Amino acid sequence: CASSLWRDGLTDTQYF.